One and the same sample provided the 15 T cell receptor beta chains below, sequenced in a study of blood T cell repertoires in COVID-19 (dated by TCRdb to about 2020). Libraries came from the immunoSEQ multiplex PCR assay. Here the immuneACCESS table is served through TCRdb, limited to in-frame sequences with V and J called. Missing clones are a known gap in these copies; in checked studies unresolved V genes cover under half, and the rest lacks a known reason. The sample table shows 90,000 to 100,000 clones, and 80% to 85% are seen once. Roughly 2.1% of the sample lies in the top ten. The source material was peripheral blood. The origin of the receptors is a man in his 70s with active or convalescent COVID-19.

This chain's CDR3 is CASSYSSGGNNQPQHF. The CDR3 DNA sequence: TGTGCCAGCAGTTACTCGTCGGGGGGGAACAATCAGCCCCAGCATTTT. The rearrangement uses TRBV6-6 and TRBJ1-5; D is perhaps TRBD1 (5 bases). Trimming removed 0 bases from V and 3 bases from J, with 12 bases in between. This CDR3 is 16 amino acids long. Germline V gene data show CDR1 as MNHNY and CDR2 as SVGAGI (reference sequence).

This CDR3 reads CASSFGQTTNTGELFF. For the CDR3, the DNA is TGCGCCAGCAGCTTCGGACAGACTACGAACACCGGGGAGCTGTTTTTT. The chain employs TRBV5-1 and TRBJ2-2; D perhaps matches TRBD1 (6 bases). In germline, CDR1 is SGHRS, CDR2 YFSETQ. The V end lost 2 bases, the J end lost 0 bases, and 11 bases lay between the germline ends. This CDR3 spans 16 amino acids. Drawing the rest from reference TRBV5-1 and TRBJ2-2, the complete variable domain is KAGVTQTPRYLIKTRGQQVTLSCSPISGHRSVSWYQQTPGQGLQFLFEYFSETQRNKGNFPGRFSGRQFSNSRSEMNVSTLELGDSALYLCASSFGQTTNTGELFFGEGSRLTVL.

CDR3 sequence reads: CASSQVTAGGTEAFF. The CDR3, as DNA: TGCGCCAGCAGCCAAGTTACGGCAGGGGGCACTGAAGCTTTCTTT. The chain recombines TRBV4-1 with TRBJ1-1, with 7 positions matching TRBD1. The trim removed 1 base at V and 4 bases at J, leaving 6 bases unmatched. Germline CDR1 is MGHRA and CDR2 is YSYEKL. The CDR3 consists of 15 residues.

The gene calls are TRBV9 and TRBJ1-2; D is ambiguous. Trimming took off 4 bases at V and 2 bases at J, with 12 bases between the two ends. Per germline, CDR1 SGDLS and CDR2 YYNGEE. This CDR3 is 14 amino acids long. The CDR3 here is CASSTGSLNYGYTF. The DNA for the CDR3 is TGTGCCAGCAGCACGGGAAGCTTGAACTATGGCTACACCTTC.

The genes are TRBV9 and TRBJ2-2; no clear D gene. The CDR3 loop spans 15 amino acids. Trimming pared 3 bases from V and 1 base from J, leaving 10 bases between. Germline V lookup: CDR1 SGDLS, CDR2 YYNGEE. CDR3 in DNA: TGTGCCAGCAGCGGTGGCGGCTGGAACACCGGGGAGCTGTTTTTT. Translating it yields CASSGGGWNTGELFF.

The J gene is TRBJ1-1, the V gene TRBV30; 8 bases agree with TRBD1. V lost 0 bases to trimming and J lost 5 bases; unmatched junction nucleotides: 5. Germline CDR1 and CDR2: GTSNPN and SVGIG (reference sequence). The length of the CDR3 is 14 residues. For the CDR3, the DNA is TGTGCCTGGAGTGTACAGACAGGGGTAACTGAAGCTTTCTTT. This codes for CAWSVQTGVTEAFF.

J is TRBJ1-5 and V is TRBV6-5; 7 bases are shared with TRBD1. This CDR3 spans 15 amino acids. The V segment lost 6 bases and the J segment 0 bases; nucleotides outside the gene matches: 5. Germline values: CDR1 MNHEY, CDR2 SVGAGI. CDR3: CASSMTGYSNQPQHF. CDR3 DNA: TGTGCCAGCAGCATGACAGGGTATAGCAATCAGCCCCAGCATTTT.

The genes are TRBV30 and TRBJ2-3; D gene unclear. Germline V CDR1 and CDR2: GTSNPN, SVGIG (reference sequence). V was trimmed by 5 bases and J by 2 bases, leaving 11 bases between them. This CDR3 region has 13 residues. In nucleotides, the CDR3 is TGTGCCTGGGGCTCCGAGGTCACAGATACGCAGTATTTT. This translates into CAWGSEVTDTQYF.

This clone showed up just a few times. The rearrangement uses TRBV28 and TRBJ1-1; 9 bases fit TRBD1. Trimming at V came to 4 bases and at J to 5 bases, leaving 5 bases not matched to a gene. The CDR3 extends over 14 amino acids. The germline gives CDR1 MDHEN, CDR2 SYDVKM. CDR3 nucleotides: TGTGCCAGCAGTTCAACAGGGGGCTGGACTGAAGCTTTCTTT. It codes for CASSSTGGWTEAFF.

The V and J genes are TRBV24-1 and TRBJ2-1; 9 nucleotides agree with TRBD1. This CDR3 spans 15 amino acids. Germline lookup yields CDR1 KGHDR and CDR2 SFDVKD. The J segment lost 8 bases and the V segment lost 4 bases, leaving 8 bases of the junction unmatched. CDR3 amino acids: CATSELGTGTHEQFF. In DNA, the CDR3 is TGTGCCACCAGTGAGCTCGGGACAGGGACGCATGAGCAGTTCTTC.

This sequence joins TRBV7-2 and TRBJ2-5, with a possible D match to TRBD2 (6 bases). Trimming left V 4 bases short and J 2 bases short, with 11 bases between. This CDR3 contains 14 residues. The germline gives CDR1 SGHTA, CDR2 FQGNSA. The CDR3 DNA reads TGTGCCAGCAGCTCCGGGACTTATCAAGAGACCCAGTACTTC. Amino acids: CASSSGTYQETQYF.

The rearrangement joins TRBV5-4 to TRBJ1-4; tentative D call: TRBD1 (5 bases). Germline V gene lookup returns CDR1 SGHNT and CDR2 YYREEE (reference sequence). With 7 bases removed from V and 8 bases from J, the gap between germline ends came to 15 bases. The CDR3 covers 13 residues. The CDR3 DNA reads TGTGCCAGCCGGCAGGGATTCGGGGAAAAACTGTTTTTT. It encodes CASRQGFGEKLFF.

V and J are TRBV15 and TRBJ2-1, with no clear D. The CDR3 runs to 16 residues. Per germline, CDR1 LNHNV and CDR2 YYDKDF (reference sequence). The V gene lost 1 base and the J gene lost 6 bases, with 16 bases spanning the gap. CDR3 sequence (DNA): TGTGCCACCAGCAGAGGAGACATCGACGGTGGCAATGAGCAGTTCTTC. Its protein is CATSRGDIDGGNEQFF.

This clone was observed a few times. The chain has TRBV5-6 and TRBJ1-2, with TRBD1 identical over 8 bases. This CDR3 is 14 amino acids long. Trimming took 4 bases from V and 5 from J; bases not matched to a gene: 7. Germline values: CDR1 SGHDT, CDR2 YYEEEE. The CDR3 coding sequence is TGTGCCAGCAGCCCCGACAGGGGAATATATGGCTACACCTTC. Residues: CASSPDRGIYGYTF.

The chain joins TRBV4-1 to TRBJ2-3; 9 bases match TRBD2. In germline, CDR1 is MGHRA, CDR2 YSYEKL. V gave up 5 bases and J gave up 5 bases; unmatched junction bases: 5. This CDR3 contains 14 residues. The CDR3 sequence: CASSMTSGIDTQYF. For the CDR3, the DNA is TGCGCCAGCAGCATGACTAGCGGTATAGATACGCAGTATTTT.